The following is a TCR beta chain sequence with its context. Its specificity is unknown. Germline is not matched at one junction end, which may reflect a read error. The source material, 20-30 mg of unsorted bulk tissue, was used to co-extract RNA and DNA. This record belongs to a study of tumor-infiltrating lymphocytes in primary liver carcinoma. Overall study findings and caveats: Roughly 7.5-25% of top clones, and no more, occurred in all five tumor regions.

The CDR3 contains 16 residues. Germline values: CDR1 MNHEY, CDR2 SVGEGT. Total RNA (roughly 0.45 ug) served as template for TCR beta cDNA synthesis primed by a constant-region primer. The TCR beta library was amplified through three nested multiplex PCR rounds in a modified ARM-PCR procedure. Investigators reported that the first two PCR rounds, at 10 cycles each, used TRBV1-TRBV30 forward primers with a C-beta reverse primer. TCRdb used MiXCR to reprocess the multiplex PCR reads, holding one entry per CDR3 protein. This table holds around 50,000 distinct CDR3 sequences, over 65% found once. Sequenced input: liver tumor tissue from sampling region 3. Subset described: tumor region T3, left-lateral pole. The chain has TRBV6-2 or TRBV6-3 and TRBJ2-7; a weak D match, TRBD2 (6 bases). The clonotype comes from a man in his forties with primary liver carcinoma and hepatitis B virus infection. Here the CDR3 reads CASSDLGLLGGYELYF. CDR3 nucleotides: TGTGCCAGCAGCGACCTAGGACTCCTCGGGGGTTACGAGCTGTACTTC.